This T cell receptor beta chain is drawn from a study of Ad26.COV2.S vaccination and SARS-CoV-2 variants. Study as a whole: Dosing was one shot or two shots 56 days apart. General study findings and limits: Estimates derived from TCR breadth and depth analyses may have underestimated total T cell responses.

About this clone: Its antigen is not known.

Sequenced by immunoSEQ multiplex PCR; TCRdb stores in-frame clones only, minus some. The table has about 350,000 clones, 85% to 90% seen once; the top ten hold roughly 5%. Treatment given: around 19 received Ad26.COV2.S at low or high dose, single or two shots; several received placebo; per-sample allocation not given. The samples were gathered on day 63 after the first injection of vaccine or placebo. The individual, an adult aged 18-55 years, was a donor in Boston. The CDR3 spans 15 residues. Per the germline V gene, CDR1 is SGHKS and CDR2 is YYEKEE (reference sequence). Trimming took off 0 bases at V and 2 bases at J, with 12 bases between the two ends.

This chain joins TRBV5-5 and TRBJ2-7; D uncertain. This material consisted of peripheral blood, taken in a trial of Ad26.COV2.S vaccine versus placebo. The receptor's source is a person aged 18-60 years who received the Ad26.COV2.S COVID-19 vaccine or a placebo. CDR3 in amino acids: CASSLGLPQTYEQYF. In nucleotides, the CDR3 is TGTGCCAGCAGCTTGGGGTTACCTCAAACCTACGAGCAGTACTTC.